This passage covers 30 T cell receptor beta chains from one sample sequenced in a study of blood T cells in healthy people across ages. Through a sample-barcoded 5' primer and a J-beta primer mix, a second PCR was run for roughly 7 to 12 cycles. TCRdb itself ran the 5' RACE reads through MiXCR, one entry per CDR3 protein. The table shows 850,000 to 1,000,000 distinct CDR3 sequences, with under 50% occurring only once. The sample taken for sequencing was blood. The receptors were sampled from a man in his thirties or forties in good health.

In nucleotides, the CDR3 is TGTGCCAGCAGAAACAACCGGGACAGCAATCAGCCCCAGCATTTT. It codes for CASRNNRDSNQPQHF. V and J are TRBV12-3 or TRBV12-4 and TRBJ1-5; TRBD1 might be the D (5 bases). This CDR3 region has 15 residues. V shed 6 bases and J shed 1 base, with 13 bases lying between them.

This clonotype was observed a handful of times. The V gene is TRBV27, the J gene TRBJ2-7; either TRBD1 or TRBD2 may supply D (5 bases each). Trimming left V 8 bases short and J 6 bases short, with 17 bases between. From germline, CDR1 is MNHEY and CDR2 SMNVEV (reference sequence). The CDR3 sequence is 13 residues long. The CDR3 nucleotides read TGTGCCAGCTCTTGGGGGACGACCGGCGAGCAGTACTTC. Translation gives CASSWGTTGEQYF.

The table lists this clonotype with a few counts. V gene TRBV4-1 combines with J gene TRBJ2-7; D is possibly TRBD2 (5 bases). The CDR3 covers 14 residues. V lost 4 bases, J lost 3 bases, and 13 bases lay in between. Looked up from germline, CDR1 is MGHRA and CDR2 is YSYEKL. The CDR3 loop is CASSPAGQLYEQYF. Here the CDR3 DNA reads TGCGCCAGCAGCCCCGCGGGTCAGCTCTACGAGCAGTACTTC.

This clonotype appeared a few times. The rearrangement links TRBV7-9 to TRBJ2-5; D possibly matches TRBD1 or TRBD2 (5 bases each). V lost 6 bases and J lost 2, with 16 bases in between. This CDR3 spans 15 amino acids. Germline V gene sequence: CDR1 SEHNR, CDR2 FQNEAQ (reference sequence). CDR3 in DNA: TGTGCCAGCAGTCACCTTCTAGCAGGGCAAGAGACCCAGTACTTC. This codes for CASSHLLAGQETQYF.

This clonotype has just one count. The V call is TRBV20-1, the J call TRBJ2-5; tentatively, D is TRBD2 (5 bases). The CDR3 loop spans 15 amino acids. Per germline, CDR1 DFQATT and CDR2 SNEGSKA (reference sequence). V was pared by 6 bases and J by 4 bases, with 21 bases between. CDR3 sequence reads: CSAIEPSSAGETQYF. CDR3 nucleotides: TGCAGTGCCATCGAACCTAGCTCCGCCGGAGAGACCCAGTACTTC.

This clonotype was found a few times. This chain uses TRBV6-5 with TRBJ2-1; 9 bases fit TRBD2. CDR1 and CDR2 (germline): MNHEY, SVGAGI. The junction had 4 bases not matched to a gene; V was cut back by 6 bases and J by 13 bases. The CDR3 sequence is 11 residues long. The CDR3 DNA reads TGTGCCAGCAGCGCCGGGACTAGCCAGTTCTTC. The encoded protein is CASSAGTSQFF.

This chain uses TRBV6-6 with TRBJ1-5; perhaps TRBD1 as D (5 bases). This CDR3 has 15 residues. V lost 5 bases and J 6 bases, leaving 17 bases between the germline ends. Germline lookup yields CDR1 MNHNY and CDR2 SVGAGI (reference sequence). CDR3 residues: CASSITAQGAQPQHF. The CDR3 bases are TGTGCCAGCAGTATTACGGCGCAGGGCGCTCAGCCCCAGCATTTT.

This clonotype was seen more than once but under ten times. V and J are TRBV5-1 and TRBJ2-5; D unresolved. V was shortened by 2 bases and J by 5 bases, with 10 bases between the two germline ends. Germline V CDR1 and CDR2: SGHRS, YFSETQ. This CDR3 spans 13 amino acids. The CDR3 spells CASSFSPSETQYF. In DNA, the CDR3 is TGCGCCAGCAGCTTCAGTCCATCGGAGACCCAGTACTTC.

The V gene is TRBV6-5, the J gene TRBJ2-5; D ambiguous. Germline V gives CDR1 MNHEY, CDR2 SVGAGI. CDR3 length equals 17 residues. V gave up 4 bases and J gave up 1 base, with 19 bases separating them. CDR3 sequence reads: CASSSPADGRVQETQYF. DNA of the CDR3: TGTGCCAGCAGTTCTCCGGCAGACGGGCGAGTCCAAGAGACCCAGTACTTC.

This clonotype occurred a few times. The chain combines TRBV4-3 with TRBJ2-5, with a tentative D call TRBD2 (5 bases). V lost 4 bases and J 3 bases, leaving 12 bases between the germline ends. CDR1 and CDR2 (germline): LGHNA, YSLEER. The CDR3 loop spans 14 amino acids. The CDR3 nucleotides read TGCGCCAGCAGCCTACAAGTGAGGGAAGAGACCCAGTACTTC. The encoded protein is CASSLQVREETQYF.

The chain employs TRBV6-5 and TRBJ1-2; D uncertain. CDR3 length: 14 amino acids. Germline CDR1 MNHEY, CDR2 SVGAGI. V lost 3 bases, J lost 4 bases, and 12 bases lay in between. CDR3 in amino acids: CASSYSTESYGYTF. The CDR3 nucleotides are TGTGCCAGCAGTTATTCGACGGAGTCCTATGGCTACACCTTC.

CDR3 loop: CAISAGGRNTEAFF. The CDR3 DNA follows: TGTGCCATCAGTGCTGGAGGGCGGAACACTGAAGCTTTCTTT. V and J are TRBV10-3 and TRBJ1-1; D unresolved. The V gene's germline CDR1 is ENHRY and CDR2 SYGVKD. The V end was cut by 4 bases, the J end by 1 base, with 10 bases between. CDR3 length equals 14 residues.

This clonotype occurred a few times. This chain connects TRBV3-1 to TRBJ1-3; possible D gene TRBD1, 5 bases. The CDR3 consists of 14 residues. Germline CDR1 and CDR2: LGHDT and YNNKEL (reference sequence). Trimming took off 2 bases at V and 3 bases at J, with 8 bases between the two ends. DNA of the CDR3: TGTGCCAGCAGCCAATCCAGGGATGGAAACACCATATATTTT. Translation: CASSQSRDGNTIYF.

The chain recombines TRBV5-1 with TRBJ2-1, with D possibly being TRBD1 (6 bases). This CDR3 has 15 amino acids. CDR1 and CDR2 from the germline V gene are SGHRS and YFSETQ. V was cut by 4 bases and J by 10 bases, with 21 bases left in between. The CDR3 bases are TGCGCCAGCAGCCCGCTCGGACAGTCACTGGGGGAGCAGTTCTTC. This gives the protein CASSPLGQSLGEQFF.

The chain employs TRBV6-1 and TRBJ1-6; 11 nucleotides line up with TRBD1. V lost 3 bases and J lost 8; bases outside the gene matches: 6. Germline CDR1 is MNHNS and CDR2 is SASEGT. The length of the CDR3 is 16 residues. The CDR3 DNA is TGTGCCAGCAGTGACCAACCGGGACAGGGGGATTCACCCCTCCACTTT. Amino acid sequence: CASSDQPGQGDSPLHF.

This chain joins TRBV29-1 and TRBJ2-3; the D call may be TRBD1 or TRBD2 (5 bases each). The germline CDR1 and CDR2 sequences are SQVTM and ANQGSEA. The CDR3 runs 15 residues. V lost 4 bases and J 3 bases, leaving 17 bases between the germline ends. CDR3 nucleotides: TGCAGCGTTGTTTTTAACGTCGGGGCAACAGATACGCAGTATTTT. Its protein is CSVVFNVGATDTQYF.

This clonotype has just a few counts. The chain links TRBV7-9 to TRBJ2-5; possibly TRBD1 for D (6 bases). The DNA end is more similar to TRBJ2-7, so the J call may be wrong. From germline, CDR1 is SEHNR and CDR2 FQNEAQ (reference sequence). The CDR3 has 18 residues. In DNA, the CDR3 is TGTGCCAGCAGCTTAGCAAACCCCACACAGGGCGGATGGAACGAGCAGTACTTC. It specifies CASSLANPTQGGWNEQYF.

This clonotype was counted ten times or more. This rearrangement joins TRBV6-4 to TRBJ2-1, with 13 bases that match TRBD2. The CDR3 totals 16 residues. The V segment lost 2 bases and the J segment 9 bases; nucleotides outside the gene matches: 7. Germline-derived CDR1 and CDR2 are MRHNA and SNTAGT. DNA for the CDR3: TGTGCCAGCAGTGACGGTACTAGCGGGGGGGCTGGTGAGCAGTTCTTC. This encodes CASSDGTSGGAGEQFF.

The rearrangement uses TRBV2 and TRBJ2-1, with 8 bases aligning to TRBD2. With 1 base clipped from V and 5 bases from J, the junction kept 4 bases outside the gene matches. This CDR3 comprises 15 residues. Germline CDR1 reads SNHLY; CDR2 reads FYNNEI. The CDR3 DNA is TGTGCCAGCAGTGAAGAACGGGGGGGCCACAATGAGCAGTTCTTC. It encodes CASSEERGGHNEQFF.

Only a few counts were recorded for this clonotype. This rearrangement joins TRBV7-2 to TRBJ2-3; 14 bases fit TRBD2. From germline, CDR1 is SGHTA and CDR2 FQGNSA. This CDR3 comprises 17 residues. V shed 5 bases and J 4 bases; nucleotides not matched to a gene: 8. The CDR3 nucleotides are TGTGCCAGCAGCGCCCGACTAGCGGGGGGGCATCCAGATACGCAGTATTTT. Protein sequence: CASSARLAGGHPDTQYF.

This clonotype has at least ten counts. The chain links TRBV27 to TRBJ2-7; 10 bases fit TRBD1. V dropped 2 bases and J dropped 5; count of bases not matched to a gene: 6. The CDR3 spans 15 residues. In germline, CDR1 is MNHEY, CDR2 SMNVEV (reference sequence). CDR3 protein: CASSLTGTGVHEQYF. Here the CDR3 DNA reads TGTGCCAGCAGTTTAACCGGGACAGGGGTACACGAGCAGTACTTC.

On this clonotype: One base away lies a much larger clone, so this may be a sequencing read error. The chain employs TRBV11-2 and TRBJ1-1; D not resolved. In germline, CDR1 is SGHAT, CDR2 FQNNGV. The CDR3 runs to 14 residues. CDR3 in amino acids: CVSSLSRDSTEAFF. DNA for the CDR3: TGTGTCAGCAGCTTAAGCCGGGATTCCACTGAAGCTTTCTTT.

This clonotype was seen a handful of times. This rearrangement joins TRBV20-1 to TRBJ2-1, with TRBD2 matching 9 bases. Per germline, CDR1 DFQATT and CDR2 SNEGSKA (reference sequence). V shed 3 bases, J shed 2 bases, and the junction held 11 bases outside the gene matches. This CDR3 comprises 17 residues. CDR3 bases: TGCAGTGCTAGCGGCGCGGGGGGGCGAATCCCCTACAATGAGCAGTTCTTC. This translates into CSASGAGGRIPYNEQFF.

This clonotype was picked up a small number of times. This chain links TRBV7-2 with TRBJ2-3, with D perhaps being TRBD1 or TRBD2 (5 bases each). The CDR3 covers 15 residues. The V gene's germline CDR1 is SGHTA and CDR2 FQGNSA. The V gene lost 5 bases and the J gene lost 8 bases, with 20 bases spanning the gap. DNA for the CDR3: TGTGCCAGCAGCCAGGGCACTATTTCGGGGCGTACGCAGTATTTT. As protein: CASSQGTISGRTQYF.

In regard to this clonotype: Germline is not matched at one junction end, which may reflect a read error. The J gene is TRBJ2-6, the V gene TRBV7-2, with D possibly TRBD1 on 6 matching bases. The CDR3 is 12 amino acids. Germline CDR1 is SGHTA and CDR2 is FQGNSA. This chain's CDR3 is CASRLGADVLTF. The CDR3 DNA sequence: TGTGCCAGCAGGTTGGGGGCCGACGTCCTGACTTTC. Full variable domain (remainder filled in from reference TRBV7-2 and TRBJ2-6): GAGVSQSPSNKVTEKGKDVELRCDPISGHTALYWYRQSLGQGLEFLIYFQGNSAPDKSGLPSDRFSAERTGGSVSTLTIQRTQQEDSAVYLCASRLGADVLTFGAGSRLTVL.

This clonotype has more than one count but fewer than ten. The V call is TRBV27, the J call TRBJ1-5, with a possible D match to TRBD1 (5 bases). Looked up from germline, CDR1 is MNHEY and CDR2 is SMNVEV (reference sequence). V was cut by 3 bases and J by 0 bases, with 12 bases left in between. The CDR3 contains 16 residues. CDR3 bases: TGTGCCAGCAGTTTGGGGGTCCCTTATAGCAATCAGCCCCAGCATTTT. Translating gives CASSLGVPYSNQPQHF.

This clonotype has only a few counts. V gene TRBV29-1 combines with J gene TRBJ1-1, with 7 bases matching TRBD1. Germline assignment: CDR1 SQVTM and CDR2 ANQGSEA. This CDR3 region has 13 residues. V lost 8 bases and J lost 1; bases outside the gene matches: 7. The CDR3 sequence is CSSQEGANTEAFF. The DNA for the CDR3 is TGCAGCTCCCAAGAGGGGGCGAACACTGAAGCTTTCTTT.

The chain carries TRBV7-2 and TRBJ2-3, with D unresolved. The V gene's germline CDR1 is SGHTA and CDR2 FQGNSA. CDR3 length equals 13 residues. V gave up 8 bases and J gave up 3 bases, with 12 bases separating them. The CDR3 region is CASVGGKTDTQYF. The CDR3 DNA reads TGTGCCAGCGTTGGCGGAAAGACAGATACGCAGTATTTT.

This clonotype showed up just a few times. The rearrangement joins TRBV7-9 to TRBJ2-5; 7 bases agree with TRBD1. The closer fit of TRBJ2-7 to the DNA end suggests the J call may be wrong. The germline CDR1 and CDR2 sequences are SEHNR and FQNEAQ (reference sequence). The CDR3 runs 15 residues. CDR3 sequence (DNA): TGTGCCAGCAGCTTAAAAGGGGGCTATACCTACGAGCAGTACTTC. The encoded protein is CASSLKGGYTYEQYF.

This clonotype was counted ten times or more. Relative to the germline gene, one junction end is altered; a read error may explain this. J is TRBJ2-7 and V is TRBV7-2, with 9 nucleotides matching TRBD1. Looked up from germline, CDR1 is SGHTA and CDR2 is FQGNSA. CDR3 size: 15 residues. The CDR3: CASSLEGTGSYEQYF. The DNA of the CDR3 is TGTGCCAGCAGTTTAGAGGGGACAGGGTCCTACGAGCAGTACTTC.